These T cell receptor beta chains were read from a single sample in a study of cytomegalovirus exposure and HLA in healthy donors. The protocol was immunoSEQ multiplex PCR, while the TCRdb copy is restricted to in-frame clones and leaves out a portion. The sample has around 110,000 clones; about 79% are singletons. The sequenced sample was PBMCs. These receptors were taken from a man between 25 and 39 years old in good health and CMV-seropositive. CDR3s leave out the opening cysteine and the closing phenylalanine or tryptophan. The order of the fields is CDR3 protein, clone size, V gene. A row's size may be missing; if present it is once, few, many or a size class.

CDR3aa: ASSLAQGFSYEQY
abundance: .
v_gene: TRBV5-1

CDR3aa: ASSLAPSGYEQY
abundance: .
v_gene: TRBV13

CDR3aa: ASETGGSSGYT
abundance: .
v_gene: TRBV28

CDR3aa: ASMGQDRGYEQY
abundance: .
v_gene: TRBV25-1

CDR3aa: AWSGEGREQF
abundance: .
v_gene: TRBV30

CDR3aa: ASSFGTAQTLNSPLH
abundance: .
v_gene: TRBV27

CDR3aa: ASSPLSSGTRGKEQY
abundance: once
v_gene: TRBV18

CDR3aa: ASSHHSSPDTQY
abundance: .
v_gene: TRBV6-1

CDR3aa: ASSLGRDSIQY
abundance: .
v_gene: TRBV5-1

CDR3aa: ASRGGQGATDTQY
abundance: .
v_gene: TRBV28

CDR3aa: ASSLAQTEETQY
abundance: .
v_gene: TRBV5-8

CDR3aa: ASSFSTGSYNSPLH
abundance: .
v_gene: TRBV27

CDR3aa: ASSVDGSGQF
abundance: .
v_gene: TRBV9

CDR3aa: ASSRQGGEQY
abundance: .
v_gene: TRBV5-1

CDR3aa: ASSYSGAYSYEQY
abundance: .
v_gene: TRBV6-5

CDR3aa: ASSLWRTSTDTQY
abundance: .
v_gene: TRBV5-1

CDR3aa: ASSQGSSRVAETQY
abundance: .
v_gene: TRBV4-3

CDR3aa: ASSTGTDYEQY
abundance: .
v_gene: TRBV5-4

CDR3aa: ASSLVASGGQETQY
abundance: .
v_gene: TRBV5-1

CDR3aa: ASSQHRDVRSPLH
abundance: .
v_gene: TRBV27